This T cell receptor (beta chain) emerged from a study of T cell responses to AZD1222 COVID-19 vaccine. General study results and limits: The donor cohort was predominantly white British with a female majority, and clonal diversity may have been underestimated.

To note about this clone: Its antigen is unknown. The junction and the germline gene differ at one end; a read error may be behind it.

Assay used: immunoSEQ multiplex PCR; TCRdb lists only in-frame clones, some missing. This repertoire shows tens of thousands of clones, 85% to 95% found once; its top ten account for roughly 4.8%. The sample was peripheral blood, taken on day 0 of AZD1222 vaccination. The clonotype originates from an adult in good health.

This CDR3 reads CASSLCGQGHYEQYF. In nucleotides, the CDR3 is TGTGCTAGCAGCTTATGTGGGCAGGGTCACTACGAGCAGTACTTC. The rearrangement joins TRBV7-7 to TRBJ2-7; tentatively, D is TRBD1 (5 bases). CDR3 length: 15 amino acids. Germline CDR1 reads SSHAT; CDR2 reads FNYEAQ (reference sequence). Variable domain in full (rest from reference TRBV7-7 and TRBJ2-7): GAGVSQSPRYKVTKRGQDVTLRCDPISSHATLYWYQQALGQGPEFLTYFNYEAQPDKSGLPSDRFSAERPEGSISTLTIQRTEQRDSAMYRCASSLCGQGHYEQYFGPGTRLTVT.